The present T cell receptor beta chain was sequenced within a study of graft-versus-host responses after intestinal transplantation. Study overall: Recipients underwent multivisceral, liver-intestinal, or isolated intestinal transplants. All recipients got anti-thymocyte globulin induction, then tacrolimus and steroids for about three years.

Study-wide results and limits: Investigators detected GvH clones in recipient marrow, with some emerging earlier in ileum or blood. Across patients carrying graft-donor T cell macrochimerism, allografts held high graft-versus-host to host-versus-graft clonal ratios.

CDR1 SNHLY and CDR2 FYNNEI come from the germline V gene. This CDR3 is 18 amino acids long. Trimming left V 8 bases short and J 2 bases short, with 22 bases between. Remarks on this clone: Antigen unknown.

TCRdb's copy holds only in-frame clones and misses some; the assay was immunoSEQ multiplex PCR. The sample lists about 47,000 clones; about 94% were seen once. The source material was PBMCs, sampled more than 310 days after intestinal transplant. This sequence was found in a human patient who received an intestinal transplant, so some T cells may come from the graft donor. The V call is TRBV2, the J call TRBJ1-6, with D possibly TRBD1 on 5 matching bases. This chain's CDR3 is CASGVGRTPNTYNSPLHF. The DNA of the CDR3 is TGTGCCAGCGGCGTGGGGAGGACACCCAACACCTATAATTCACCCCTCCACTTT.